The 22 T cell receptor beta chains below come from one sample, sequenced in a study of beta chain features in type 1 diabetes. Expressed TCRB transcripts were sequenced because the isolated RNA had all been reverse transcribed beforehand. TCRdb's copy holds only in-frame clones and misses some; the assay was immunoSEQ multiplex PCR. The sample holds about 200,000 clones; under 13% are singletons and the top ten take 1% to 1.5%. The sample taken for sequencing was central memory CD4+ T cells from blood. All receptors derive from a man between 18 and 35 years old in good health.

The chain joins TRBV12-2 to TRBJ1-1. TRBV12-2 is recorded as a pseudogene. The CDR3 consists of 14 residues. The CDR3 protein is CASRLGSKRTEAFF. The CDR3 nucleotides are TGTGCAAGTCGCTTAGGTAGCAAGCGGACTGAAGCTTTCTTT.

The CDR3 DNA follows: TGTGCCAGCAGTACACAGGGGGGTCTGGATGAGCAGTTCTTC. Encoded protein: CASSTQGGLDEQFF. The V call is TRBV6-1, the J call TRBJ2-1; 8 bases align to TRBD1. Germline CDR1 is MNHNS and CDR2 is SASEGT. V was clipped by 5 bases and J by 8 bases; unmatched bases: 8. The length of the CDR3 is 14 residues.

This clone was seen a handful of times. The CDR3 nucleotides are TGTGCCAGCAGCTTTACCGGGACAAGGGAGCAGTTCTTC. It is translated as CASSFTGTREQFF. The J gene is TRBJ2-1, the V gene TRBV7-2, with TRBD1 as a possible D gene (6 bases). CDR1 is SGHTA and CDR2 is FQGNSA in the germline V gene. The CDR3 totals 13 residues. The germline V and J ends were trimmed by 3 bases and 10 bases, with 13 bases remaining between them.

The chain links TRBV28 to TRBJ2-7; 10 nucleotides agree with TRBD2. Per germline, CDR1 MDHEN and CDR2 SYDVKM. V lost 7 bases, J lost 6 bases, and 9 bases stayed unmatched. This CDR3 region has 14 residues. The CDR3, as DNA: TGTGCCAGCACTAAGGGACTAGCGCGGCGCGAGCAGTACTTC. Its translation is CASTKGLARREQYF.

This chain uses TRBV9 with TRBJ2-1, with D possibly being TRBD2 (6 bases). Trimming removed 0 bases from V and 8 bases from J, with 15 bases in between. The CDR3 is 15 residues long. CDR1 is SGDLS, CDR2 YYNGEE, per germline. CDR3 nucleotide sequence: TGTGCCAGCAGCGTAGGGCCTTGGGACTTCGATGAGCAGTTCTTC. Amino acid sequence: CASSVGPWDFDEQFF.

The chain combines TRBV7-3 with TRBJ2-1; TRBD1 agrees at 9 bases. CDR1 and CDR2 (germline): SGHTA, FQGTGA. This CDR3 is 14 amino acids long. Trimming took 1 base from V and 5 from J; bases not matched to a gene: 0. The CDR3 DNA reads TGTGCCAGCAGCTTAAGGACAGGGGACAATGAGCAGTTCTTC. It translates to CASSLRTGDNEQFF.

The V and J genes are TRBV6-1 and TRBJ1-4; 10 bases line up with TRBD1. Germline V gene sequence: CDR1 MNHNS, CDR2 SASEGT. J lost 5 bases, V lost 8 bases, and 8 bases had no gene match. The CDR3 covers 15 residues. This CDR3 is CASGRAGQGNEKLFF. In DNA form, the CDR3 reads TGTGCCAGCGGACGAGCGGGACAGGGGAATGAAAAACTGTTTTTT.

In this sample, this clone turned up a few times. J is TRBJ1-3 and V is TRBV4-3; D gene ambiguous. The CDR3 contains 16 residues. Trimming took 0 bases from V and 0 from J, leaving 9 bases between them. Germline assignment: CDR1 LGHNA and CDR2 YSLEER. In DNA form, the CDR3 reads TGCGCCAGCAGCCAAGATGCCGTGAGCTCTGGAAACACCATATATTTT. Translated: CASSQDAVSSGNTIYF.

The chain employs TRBV7-2 and TRBJ2-3; 8 bases align to TRBD2. Germline CDR1 reads SGHTA; CDR2 reads FQGNSA. The V segment lost 5 bases and the J segment 5 bases; nucleotides outside the gene matches: 12. The CDR3 length is 16 residues. The CDR3 loop is CASSPRGLGSEDTQYF. The CDR3, as DNA: TGTGCCAGCAGCCCCCGGGGACTAGGGTCTGAAGATACGCAGTATTTT.

This clone was detected a few times. This chain joins TRBV5-6 and TRBJ2-1; no reliable D call. The CDR3 is 16 residues long. Trimming pared 6 bases from V and 0 bases from J, leaving 16 bases between. Germline assignment: CDR1 SGHDT and CDR2 YYEEEE. The DNA of the CDR3 is TGTGCCAGCACCAAGATTAAGTACAGCTCCTACAATGAGCAGTTCTTC. Encoded protein: CASTKIKYSSYNEQFF.

This chain joins TRBV7-2 and TRBJ2-3; 9 bases fit TRBD2. The germline V gene has CDR1 SGHTA and CDR2 FQGNSA. The CDR3 contains 18 residues. Unmatched junction bases numbered 7, after V lost 0 bases and J lost 0 bases. The chain's CDR3 is CASSLALAGGTSTDTQYF. CDR3 DNA sequence: TGTGCCAGCAGCTTAGCGTTGGCGGGGGGGACTAGCACAGATACGCAGTATTTT.

This clone was observed a handful of times. The chain carries TRBV21-1 and TRBJ2-6; TRBD1, the table's D call, lacks a check against the DNA. TRBV21-1 is a known pseudogene. The CDR3 has 17 amino acids. CDR3 DNA sequence: TGTGCCAGCAGCCCCCGGGACAGTGAGGCTGGGGCCAACGTCCTGACTTTC. Translation gives CASSPRDSEAGANVLTF.

This clone was seen only a few times. The chain uses TRBV5-1 and TRBJ2-7, with TRBD2 matching over 9 bases. The CDR3 loop spans 17 amino acids. The ends lost 0 bases at V and 0 bases at J; junction bases unmatched: 7. Germline V gene data show CDR1 as SGHRS and CDR2 as YFSETQ. The CDR3 region is CASSLGASGTRSYEQYF. CDR3 DNA: TGCGCCAGCAGCTTGGGGGCTAGCGGGACCCGCTCCTACGAGCAGTACTTC.

The chain joins TRBV5-4 to TRBJ2-5; 8 bases line up with TRBD2. After removal of 4 bases from V and 2 bases from J, the junction contained 4 bases not matched to a gene. Germline loops: CDR1 SGHNT, CDR2 YYREEE (reference sequence). The CDR3 is 14 residues long. The CDR3 coding sequence is TGTGCCAGCAGCCCAACTAGCGGTCAAGAGACCCAGTACTTC. Translation gives CASSPTSGQETQYF.

The genes are TRBV18 and TRBJ2-5; D might be TRBD2 (6 bases). Trimming removed 2 bases from V and 2 bases from J, with 9 bases in between. The germline CDR1 and CDR2 sequences are KGHSH and LQKENI. The CDR3 length is 14 residues. The CDR3 coding sequence is TGTGCCAGCTCACCAAAGGGGACTCAAGAGACCCAGTACTTC. Its protein is CASSPKGTQETQYF.

This clone was detected only a few times. V usage is TRBV5-1 and J usage is TRBJ2-1, with no clear D. The CDR3 consists of 12 residues. CDR1 and CDR2 from the germline V gene are SGHRS and YFSETQ. Trimming took 2 bases from V and 4 from J, leaving 4 bases between them. The CDR3 region has the DNA TGCGCCAGCAGCTTTAATTACAATGAGCAGTTCTTC. It yields the protein CASSFNYNEQFF.

This clone occurred a few times. The rearrangement uses TRBV2 and TRBJ1-2; D may be TRBD1 (5 bases). The CDR3 contains 13 residues. The V end was cut by 0 bases, the J end by 7 bases, with 9 bases between. Germline assignment: CDR1 SNHLY and CDR2 FYNNEI. The chain's CDR3 is CASSEARESGYTF. Written as DNA, the CDR3 is TGTGCCAGCAGTGAAGCCAGGGAGAGTGGCTACACCTTC.

The chain uses TRBV19 and TRBJ2-1; D remains unclear. The CDR3 is made up of 12 amino acids. The germline gives CDR1 LNHDA, CDR2 SQIVND (reference sequence). V lost 8 bases and J 5 bases, leaving 10 bases between the germline ends. The CDR3 spells CASGFEDNEQFF. The DNA for the CDR3 is TGTGCCAGTGGCTTCGAGGACAATGAGCAGTTCTTC.

This clone was found a few times. The J gene is TRBJ2-5, the V gene TRBV5-1, with 7 bases that match TRBD2. With 4 bases clipped from V and 2 bases from J, the junction kept 2 bases outside the gene matches. The germline V gene has CDR1 SGHRS and CDR2 YFSETQ. This CDR3 spans 13 amino acids. The CDR3 loop is CASSTGGQETQYF. DNA for the CDR3: TGCGCCAGCAGCACCGGGGGGCAAGAGACCCAGTACTTC. Based on the CDR3 plus reference TRBV5-1 and TRBJ2-5, the full variable domain is KAGVTQTPRYLIKTRGQQVTLSCSPISGHRSVSWYQQTPGQGLQFLFEYFSETQRNKGNFPGRFSGRQFSNSRSEMNVSTLELGDSALYLCASSTGGQETQYFGPGTRLLVL.

This clone has just a few counts. The rearrangement links TRBV11-2 to TRBJ2-3; 9 bases align to TRBD2. V was clipped by 1 base and J by 7 bases; unmatched bases: 9. The CDR3 runs to 16 residues. Germline V lookup: CDR1 SGHAT, CDR2 FQNNGV. The CDR3 nucleotides are TGTGCCAGCAGCTTAGTGGGGCCTAGCGGGACAAATACGCAGTATTTT. Translating it yields CASSLVGPSGTNTQYF.

The chain combines TRBV6-1 with TRBJ2-3; 14 nucleotides line up with TRBD2. V lost 4 bases to trimming and J lost 4 bases; unmatched junction nucleotides: 7. This CDR3 has 17 residues. CDR1 is MNHNS, CDR2 SASEGT, per germline. The CDR3 region is CASSVTSGRAGSDTQYF. CDR3 DNA sequence: TGTGCCAGCAGTGTGACTAGCGGGAGGGCCGGCTCAGATACGCAGTATTTT.

The chain uses TRBV10-3 and TRBJ2-7; 8 bases line up with TRBD1. Unmatched junction bases numbered 4, after V lost 6 bases and J lost 3 bases. This CDR3 comprises 13 residues. The germline V gene has CDR1 ENHRY and CDR2 SYGVKD. CDR3 DNA sequence: TGTGCCATCAGCGTACAGGGGGACTACGAGCAGTACTTC. As protein: CAISVQGDYEQYF.